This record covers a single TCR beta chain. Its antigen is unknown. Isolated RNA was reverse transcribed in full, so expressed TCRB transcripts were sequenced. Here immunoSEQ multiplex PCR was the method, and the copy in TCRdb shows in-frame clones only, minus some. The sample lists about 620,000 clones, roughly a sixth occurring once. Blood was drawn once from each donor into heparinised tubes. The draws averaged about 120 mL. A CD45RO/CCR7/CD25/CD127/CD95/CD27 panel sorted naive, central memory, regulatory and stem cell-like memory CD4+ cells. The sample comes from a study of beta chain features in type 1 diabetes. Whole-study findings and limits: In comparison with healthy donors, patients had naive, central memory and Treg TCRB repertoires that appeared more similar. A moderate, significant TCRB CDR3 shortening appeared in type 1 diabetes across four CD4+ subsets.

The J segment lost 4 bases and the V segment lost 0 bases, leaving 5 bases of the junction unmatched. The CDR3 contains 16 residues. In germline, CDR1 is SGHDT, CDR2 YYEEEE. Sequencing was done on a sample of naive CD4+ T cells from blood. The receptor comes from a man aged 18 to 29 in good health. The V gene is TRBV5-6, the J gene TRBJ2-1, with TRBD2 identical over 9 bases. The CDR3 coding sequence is TGTGCCAGCAGCTTGGCGGCTAGCGGGGTATACAATGAGCAGTTCTTC. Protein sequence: CASSLAASGVYNEQFF.